These 26 T cell receptor beta chains were sequenced from one sample in a study of Graves' ophthalmopathy and Graves' hyperthyroidism. RNA transcripts served as template for amplifying TCR beta CDR3 sequences. First-round RT-PCR with HTBI primers preceded a second-round multiplex PCR. TCRdb re-called the multiplex PCR reads with MiXCR, one entry per CDR3 protein. This repertoire shows about 480,000 distinct CDR3 sequences, roughly 14% found once; its top ten account for around 9.8%. The specimen sequenced was blood. These receptors were obtained from a woman aged 25 to 39 with Graves' ophthalmopathy.

Many counts were recorded for this clonotype. The V gene is TRBV6-5, the J gene TRBJ1-2; perhaps TRBD1 as D (5 bases). This CDR3 has 12 residues. CDR1 and CDR2 (germline): MNHEY, SVGAGI. The ends were cut back, 2 bases at V and 7 bases at J, with 8 bases in the middle. The DNA of the CDR3 is TGTGCCAGCAGTTACGGGGCTCGTGGCTACACCTTC. It encodes CASSYGARGYTF.

This clonotype was recorded a few times. V is TRBV5-1 and J is TRBJ2-7, with 7 positions matching TRBD1. In germline, CDR1 is SGHRS, CDR2 YFSETQ. The V and J ends lost 4 bases and 6 bases, in that order; junction bases with no gene match: 4. The CDR3 length is 12 residues. The CDR3 is CASSRGDSEQYF. The CDR3 DNA sequence: TGCGCCAGCAGCCGTGGGGACAGCGAGCAGTACTTC. Full variable domain (missing parts from reference TRBV5-1 and TRBJ2-7): KAGVTQTPRYLIKTRGQQVTLSCSPISGHRSVSWYQQTPGQGLQFLFEYFSETQRNKGNFPGRFSGRQFSNSRSEMNVSTLELGDSALYLCASSRGDSEQYFGPGTRLTVT.

The chain has TRBV11-2 and TRBJ1-1; D remains ambiguous. Germline loops: CDR1 SGHAT, CDR2 FQNNGV. This CDR3 has 15 amino acids. With 3 bases removed from V and 3 bases from J, the gap between germline ends came to 14 bases. This CDR3 reads CASSFRRGSDTEAFF. The CDR3 DNA reads TGTGCCAGCAGCTTCAGACGTGGGTCGGACACTGAAGCTTTCTTT. The whole variable domain, filled in from reference TRBV11-2 and TRBJ1-1, reads EAGVAQSPRYKIIEKRQSVAFWCNPISGHATLYWYQQILGQGPKLLIQFQNNGVVDDSQLPKDRFSAERLKGVDSTLKIQPAKLEDSAVYLCASSFRRGSDTEAFFGQGTRLTVV.

At least ten counts were recorded for this clonotype. This CDR3 is CSAPGRWGTQYF. CDR3 coding DNA: TGCAGTGCTCCAGGACGGTGGGGGACCCAGTACTTC. The gene calls are TRBV20-1 and TRBJ2-5, with D unresolved. Germline CDR1 reads DFQATT; CDR2 reads SNEGSKA (reference sequence). V was shortened by 5 bases and J by 7 bases, with 14 bases between the two germline ends. This CDR3 region has 12 residues.

This clonotype was recorded many times. A junction boundary mismatches the germline segment, possibly from a read error. The chain uses TRBV6-5 and TRBJ2-7, with D unclear. There are 15 residues in the CDR3. Looked up from germline, CDR1 is MNHEY and CDR2 is SVGAGI. The CDR3 sequence is CASSYDRGPNYEQYF. In nucleotides, the CDR3 is TGTGCTAGCAGTTATGATCGCGGACCAAACTACGAGCAGTACTTC.

In this sample, this clonotype turned up many times. V gene TRBV10-3 combines with J gene TRBJ1-1; a possible D gene is TRBD1 (5 bases). Germline CDR1 and CDR2: ENHRY and SYGVKD. The CDR3 spans 16 residues. V was cut by 3 bases and J by 0 bases, with 14 bases left in between. The CDR3 bases are TGTGCCATCAGTGAAGGTAGAGGACAATTGAACACTGAAGCTTTCTTT. Translating gives CAISEGRGQLNTEAFF.

This clonotype has ten or more counts. The rearrangement uses TRBV20-1 and TRBJ2-5, with D possibly TRBD1 on 5 matching bases. CDR3 length: 11 amino acids. CDR1 and CDR2 (germline): DFQATT, SNEGSKA (reference sequence). V dropped 6 bases and J dropped 3 bases, with 8 bases sitting between them. The CDR3, as DNA: TGCAGTGCGGCAGGGAAAGAGACCCAGTACTTC. Protein sequence: CSAAGKETQYF.

This clonotype was recorded at least ten times. The J gene is TRBJ2-2, the V gene TRBV6-1; D may correspond to TRBD1 or TRBD2 (6 bases each). Germline loops: CDR1 MNHNS, CDR2 SASEGT. Trimming pared 6 bases from V and 3 bases from J, leaving 11 bases between. The CDR3 contains 14 residues. The CDR3 DNA is TGTGCCAGCAGACAGGGACTCGACACCGGGGAGCTGTTTTTT. Translating gives CASRQGLDTGELFF.

The table lists this clonotype with many counts. The V and J genes are TRBV6-1 and TRBJ1-5; no definite D call. The CDR3 consists of 16 residues. V lost 6 bases to trimming and J lost 0 bases, with 15 bases between them. Germline CDR1 and CDR2: MNHNS and SASEGT. The CDR3 region has the DNA TGTGCCAGCAGCCCTACGTGGTTTCTTAGCAATCAGCCCCAGCATTTT. Residues: CASSPTWFLSNQPQHF.

This clonotype has ten or more counts. The chain joins TRBV12-3 or TRBV12-4 to TRBJ1-1; D uncertain. CDR3 length equals 14 residues. V dropped 6 bases and J dropped 5 bases, with 16 bases sitting between them. The CDR3 DNA sequence: TGTGCCAGCAGCAACACTGGAGGTACGACTGAAGCTTTCTTT. Residues: CASSNTGGTTEAFF.

Many counts were recorded for this clonotype. The V call is TRBV4-2, the J call TRBJ1-2; the D is unclear. This CDR3 comprises 16 residues. The V and J ends lost 0 bases and 4 bases respectively, with 15 bases between them. CDR1 and CDR2 from the germline V gene are LGHNA and YNFKEQ. DNA of the CDR3: TGTGCCAGCAGCCAAGATATACCGGGCGGAACCTATGGCTACACCTTC. The encoded protein is CASSQDIPGGTYGYTF.

There are many counts of this clonotype. At one end the junction does not follow the germline gene, possibly because of a read error. V and J are TRBV6-2 or TRBV6-3 and TRBJ1-1; 7 positions match TRBD1. Germline loops: CDR1 MNHEY, CDR2 SVGEGT. The CDR3 runs to 15 residues. CDR3 sequence: CASSYSTGWDTEASF. The DNA for the CDR3 is TGTGCCAGCAGTTACTCGACAGGGTGGGACACTGAAGCTTCCTTT.

This clonotype was counted at least ten times. The J gene is TRBJ1-2, the V gene TRBV11-1; 7 bases fit TRBD1. Trimming took 5 bases from V and 1 from J; bases not matched to a gene: 16. The CDR3 extends over 18 amino acids. The germline V gene encodes CDR1 SGHAT and CDR2 FQDESV (reference sequence). As DNA, the CDR3 is TGTGCCAGCAGCGAAACAGGGGTCCCCTATCTGTATAACTATGGCTACACCTTC. It is translated as CASSETGVPYLYNYGYTF.

This clonotype was counted many times. This chain links TRBV27 with TRBJ2-7; 12 bases map to TRBD2. There are 15 residues in the CDR3. The V and J ends lost 5 bases and 3 bases, in that order; junction bases with no gene match: 5. Germline V gene sequence: CDR1 MNHEY, CDR2 SMNVEV (reference sequence). CDR3 residues: CASSPLAGGDYEQYF. The CDR3 DNA is TGTGCCAGCAGTCCCCTAGCGGGAGGGGACTACGAGCAGTACTTC.

In its sample, this clonotype was seen many times. This rearrangement joins TRBV20-1 to TRBJ2-7; 8 bases are a match to TRBD1. CDR3 length: 16 residues. The J segment lost 3 bases and the V segment lost 1 base, leaving 11 bases of the junction unmatched. Per the germline V gene, CDR1 is DFQATT and CDR2 is SNEGSKA (reference sequence). CDR3 coding DNA: TGCAGTGCTAGAGGAGGCATTAGGACAGGGCGCTACGAGCAGTACTTC. It specifies CSARGGIRTGRYEQYF.

At least ten counts were recorded for this clonotype. The chain couples TRBV6-5 to TRBJ2-7; D is unresolved. Germline CDR1 MNHEY, CDR2 SVGAGI. This CDR3 region has 13 residues. Trimming shortened V by 0 bases and J by 3 bases, and 6 bases separated the two germline ends. CDR3 loop: CASSYSIYYEQYF. The CDR3 DNA reads TGTGCCAGCAGTTACTCGATATACTACGAGCAGTACTTC.

The chain combines TRBV12-3 or TRBV12-4 with TRBJ2-7; TRBD2 matches at 9 bases. V trimming: 3 bases; J trimming: 3 bases; junction bases outside the gene matches: 6. The CDR3 is 15 amino acids. CDR3 sequence: CASSFQTSGNYEQYF. The CDR3 DNA reads as TGTGCCAGCAGTTTCCAGACTAGCGGAAACTACGAGCAGTACTTC.

This clonotype turned up a few times. One base away lies a much larger clone, so this may be a sequencing read error. The chain links TRBV27 to TRBJ1-1; D gene unclear. There are 16 residues in the CDR3. Germline V gives CDR1 MNHEY, CDR2 SMNVEV (reference sequence). The CDR3 bases are TGTGCCAGCAGTTCGGTCGTTGGAGAGACGAACACTGAAGCTTGCTTT. Protein product: CASSSVVGETNTEACF.

The rearrangement links TRBV30 to TRBJ2-7; 7 bases line up with TRBD1. The CDR3 covers 15 residues. Unmatched junction bases numbered 12, after V lost 2 bases and J lost 5 bases. Germline V gene sequence: CDR1 GTSNPN, CDR2 SVGIG (reference sequence). CDR3 coding DNA: TGTGCCTGGAGTTTCGCCGGGACAGCCGAGGACGAGCAGTACTTC. Protein: CAWSFAGTAEDEQYF.

The sample holds many counts of this clonotype. V usage is TRBV27 and J usage is TRBJ1-6; possible D gene TRBD1, 5 bases. Germline values: CDR1 MNHEY, CDR2 SMNVEV (reference sequence). Trimming pared 4 bases from V and 4 bases from J, leaving 8 bases between. CDR3 length: 14 amino acids. The CDR3 loop reads CASSYRQYNSPLHF. CDR3 bases: TGTGCCAGCAGTTACCGACAGTATAATTCACCCCTCCACTTT.

This clonotype was seen many times. This chain joins TRBV6-5 and TRBJ2-7; the match to TRBD2 covers 10 bases. The germline gives CDR1 MNHEY, CDR2 SVGAGI. V lost 5 bases, J lost 2 bases, and 6 bases stayed unmatched. This CDR3 has 15 residues. The CDR3 here is CASSPGTSAAYEQYF. CDR3 in DNA: TGTGCCAGCAGTCCCGGGACTAGCGCCGCCTACGAGCAGTACTTC.

The table lists this clonotype with many counts. This chain uses TRBV28 with TRBJ2-7; 7 bases are shared with TRBD2. Germline V gives CDR1 MDHEN, CDR2 SYDVKM. V dropped 1 base and J dropped 4; count of bases not matched to a gene: 10. The CDR3 is 16 residues long. The CDR3, as DNA: TGTGCCAGCAGTTTATTTTCGGCGGGAGTTGAGTACGAGCAGTACTTC. Translation gives CASSLFSAGVEYEQYF.

This clonotype was recorded a few times. The V call is TRBV5-7, the J call TRBJ1-1, with D uncertain. TRBV5-7 is given ORF status, its function remaining uncertain. The CDR3 sequence is 13 residues long. V gave up 1 base and J gave up 4 bases, with 8 bases separating them. The CDR3 sequence: CASSLWDPTEAFF. The CDR3 DNA sequence: TGTGCCAGCAGCTTGTGGGATCCCACTGAAGCTTTCTTT.

This clonotype was recorded many times. J is TRBJ2-5 and V is TRBV27, with D possibly being TRBD2 (6 bases). In germline, CDR1 is MNHEY, CDR2 SMNVEV (reference sequence). With 4 bases removed from V and 5 bases from J, the gap between germline ends came to 20 bases. This CDR3 region has 16 residues. The CDR3 here is CASSSPGSRTKETQYF. The CDR3 DNA sequence: TGTGCCAGCAGTTCCCCAGGCTCGAGGACTAAGGAGACCCAGTACTTC.

Ten or more counts support this clonotype. The chain is built from TRBV20-1 and TRBJ1-5, with D unresolved. Germline V gene lookup returns CDR1 DFQATT and CDR2 SNEGSKA (reference sequence). This CDR3 region has 15 residues. Trimming removed 3 bases at V and 5 bases at J, with 17 bases between. The CDR3 loop reads CSARPEWGIDQPQHF. CDR3 sequence (DNA): TGCAGTGCTAGGCCCGAGTGGGGAATTGATCAGCCCCAGCATTTT.

On this clonotype: A much larger clone lies a single base off, so this may be a read error. This sequence joins TRBV4-1 and TRBJ1-6; the D gene is possibly TRBD1 (6 bases). Germline values: CDR1 MGHRA, CDR2 YSYEKL. This CDR3 comprises 16 residues. CDR3 sequence: CVSSQAEGGYNSPLHF. The CDR3 nucleotides are TGCGTCAGCAGCCAGGCCGAGGGGGGCTATAATTCACCCCTCCACTTT.